This T cell receptor (beta chain) derives from a study of identical twins. Study results and caveats: When twins shared out-of-frame alpha sequences, those sequences had excess low generation probability.

This clonotype showed up just a few times. Its target is unknown. V lost 8 bases and J 0 bases, leaving 16 bases between the germline ends. The germline CDR1 and CDR2 sequences are SNHLY and FYNNEI. The CDR3 runs to 15 residues. Each CDR3 protein is one row after TCRdb ran MiXCR on the 5' RACE reads. The sample carries around 340,000 distinct CDR3 sequences, more than 9% recorded once. Another study also made use of these data, one on yellow fever vaccine responses in identical twins.

This TCR was recovered from a woman between 18 and 30 years old in good health. The chain links TRBV2 to TRBJ2-5; D is unresolved. Material: CD8+ T cells sorted from blood. CDR3 residues: CASLDQSTYQETQYF. CDR3 nucleotides: TGTGCCAGCCTGGACCAATCTACGTACCAAGAGACCCAGTACTTC.